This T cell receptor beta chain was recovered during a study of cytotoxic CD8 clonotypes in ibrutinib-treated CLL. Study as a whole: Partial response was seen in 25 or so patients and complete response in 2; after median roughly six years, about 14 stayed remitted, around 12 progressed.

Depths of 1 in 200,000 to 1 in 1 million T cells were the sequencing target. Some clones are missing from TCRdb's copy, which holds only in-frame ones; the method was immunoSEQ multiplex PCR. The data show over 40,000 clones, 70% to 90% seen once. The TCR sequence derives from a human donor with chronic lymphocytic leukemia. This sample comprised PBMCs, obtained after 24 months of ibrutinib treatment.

CDR3 sequence: CASLGTSVTEAFF. The CDR3 region has the DNA TGTGCCAGCCTCGGGACCTCGGTCACTGAAGCTTTCTTT. The chain links TRBV28 to TRBJ1-1, with a weak D call TRBD1 (5 bases). CDR1 MDHEN and CDR2 SYDVKM come from the germline V gene. The CDR3 is made up of 13 amino acids. V gave up 8 bases and J gave up 4 bases, with 14 bases separating them.